These 7 T cell receptor beta chains share one sample of origin, sequenced in a study of shared clonotypes between healthy human individuals (TCRdb year 2020). The library was obtained by the immunoSEQ multiplex PCR assay. Sourced from immuneACCESS, this table was stored by TCRdb with only in-frame sequences that have V and J called. A share of the clones is absent; for the studies checked, an unresolved V gene accounts for under half, and the remainder has no known explanation. The sample has roughly 2,300,000 clones on record, approximately 90% of them singletons. More than 0.35% of the sample goes to the ten largest clones. Sequenced material: naive CD4+ T cells from PBMCs. Read against the paper, the sample's cell subset or site label means: CD45RA+ positively selected. Every receptor here comes from a young man in good health. Some clones in this sample may be carry-over from other donors' samples.

This clone was seen a single time. The CDR3 loop reads CASSVAGGTDTDTQYF. CDR3 sequence (DNA): TGTGCCAGCAGCGTGGCCGGGGGAACAGACACAGATACGCAGTATTTT. The rearrangement joins TRBV9 to TRBJ2-3; maybe TRBD2 (6 bases). Trimming stripped 2 bases from V and 2 bases from J, with 15 bases between. CDR3 size: 16 residues. Germline loops: CDR1 SGDLS, CDR2 YYNGEE. Together with reference TRBV9 and TRBJ2-3, the CDR3 gives the full variable domain: DSGVTQTPKHLITATGQRVTLRCSPRSGDLSVYWYQQSLDQGLQFLIQYYNGEERAKGNILERFSAQQFPDLHSELNLSSLELGDSALYFCASSVAGGTDTDTQYFGPGTRLTVL.

J is TRBJ1-1 and V is TRBV30; D is possibly TRBD1 (5 bases). Germline V gives CDR1 GTSNPN, CDR2 SVGIG (reference sequence). The CDR3 is 15 amino acids. Trimming removed 3 bases from V and 2 bases from J, with 16 bases in between. The CDR3 sequence: CAWRDTGTPNTEAFF. CDR3 nucleotide sequence: TGTGCCTGGAGGGATACCGGGACCCCTAACACTGAAGCTTTCTTT.

V and J are TRBV11-1 and TRBJ2-5, with a possible D match to TRBD2 (5 bases). The CDR3 consists of 14 residues. The V end was cut by 4 bases, the J end by 3 bases, with 12 bases between. The germline V gene has CDR1 SGHAT and CDR2 FQDESV (reference sequence). This chain's CDR3 is CASSSPPGKETQYF. CDR3 DNA: TGTGCCAGCAGCTCGCCGCCGGGGAAAGAGACCCAGTACTTC.

The genes are TRBV11-1 and TRBJ2-1, with a tentative D call TRBD2 (6 bases). The CDR3 runs 14 residues. V gave up 5 bases and J gave up 7 bases, with 15 bases separating them. Germline V gives CDR1 SGHAT, CDR2 FQDESV (reference sequence). CDR3 DNA: TGTGCCAGCAGCCTATACACCCGGGGGAATGAGCAGTTCTTC. Its protein product is CASSLYTRGNEQFF. The variable domain in full, completed from reference TRBV11-1 and TRBJ2-1, reads EAEVAQSPRYKITEKSQAVAFWCDPISGHATLYWYRQILGQGPELLVQFQDESVVDDSQLPKDRFSAERLKGVDSTLKIQPAELGDSAMYLCASSLYTRGNEQFFGPGTRLTVL.

The chain joins TRBV25-1 to TRBJ2-1; 12 bases are a match to TRBD2. The junction had 8 bases not matched to a gene; V was cut back by 5 bases and J by 0 bases. Germline V gene lookup returns CDR1 MGHDK and CDR2 SYGVNS. The CDR3 has 18 residues. The CDR3, as DNA: TGTGCCAGCAGTAGTGCTAGCGGGAGGGCCCCCTCCTACAATGAGCAGTTCTTC. This encodes CASSSASGRAPSYNEQFF.

A note on this clone: This CDR3 is also generated by other DNA sequences in the sample. The chain combines TRBV4-3 with TRBJ2-7, with D unresolved. Trimming took 1 base from V and 4 from J, leaving 11 bases between them. Germline V CDR1 and CDR2: LGHNA, YSLEER. This CDR3 has 14 residues. The CDR3 DNA sequence: TGCGCCAGCAGCCAAGTTTTGGGTTCGTACGAGCAGTACTTC. Protein: CASSQVLGSYEQYF.

As regards this clone: Distinct nucleotide sequences in the sample also encode this CDR3. This chain links TRBV10-3 with TRBJ2-1; 10 bases are shared with TRBD1. Germline CDR1 is ENHRY and CDR2 is SYGVKD. Trimming at V came to 3 bases and at J to 5 bases, leaving 4 bases not matched to a gene. The CDR3 contains 15 residues. The CDR3 protein is CAISDRDRGDNEQFF. CDR3 nucleotide sequence: TGTGCCATCAGTGACCGGGACAGGGGTGACAATGAGCAGTTCTTC.